The present T cell receptor (beta chain) was sequenced within a study of control samples from healthy donors and cancer patients. The CDR3 totals 15 residues. From germline, CDR1 is SGHRS and CDR2 YFSETQ. Between the trimmed V and J ends, which lost 1 base and 0 bases, there was a span of 8 bases. The sample holds one count of this clone. TCRdb's table, derived via immunoSEQ multiplex PCR, lists solely in-frame clones and lacks some. In the table there are 130,000 to 150,000 clones, around 94% of which are singletons. The origin of this receptor is a man in his sixties with colorectal cancer. Sequencing was done on a sample of PBMCs. This sequence joins TRBV5-1 and TRBJ1-3, with unresolved D. CDR3: CASSLLGTSGNTIYF. The CDR3 DNA sequence: TGCGCCAGCAGCTTGTTGGGTACCTCTGGAAACACCATATATTTT.